The T cell receptor beta chain under discussion was sequenced for a study of Ad26.COV2.S vaccination and SARS-CoV-2 variants. Turning to the study itself: The donor participated in the COV1001 trial, in its Ad26.COV2.S arm.

As for this clone: Its antigen remains unknown.

This table comes from immunoSEQ multiplex PCR, and its TCRdb copy is limited to in-frame clones, with some not included. The sample lists hundreds of thousands of clones; around 89% were seen once. The treatment is: around 19 received Ad26.COV2.S at low or high dose, single or two shots; 5 received placebo; per-sample allocation not given. Samples analyzed were those drawn on day 63 after the first vaccine or placebo injection. The donor's status was that of an adult aged 18-55 years in Boston. The shot given was an Ad26 vector that makes Wuhan-strain SARS-CoV-2 spike. Overall study findings and caveats: Recipients of either vaccine or placebo displayed similar breadth of non-spike TCRs.

Germline V gives CDR1 SEHNR, CDR2 FQNEAQ (reference sequence). The germline V and J ends were trimmed by 6 bases and 7 bases, with 18 bases remaining between them. The CDR3 sequence is 14 residues long. The sequence derives from a person aged 18 to 65 who received the Ad26.COV2.S COVID-19 vaccine or a placebo. The sample consisted of peripheral blood, taken in a trial of Ad26.COV2.S vaccine versus placebo. The J gene is TRBJ1-1, the V gene TRBV7-9; D not certain. CDR3 DNA sequence: TGTGCCAGCAGGTCCTTGGAGGCGAGGAATGAAGCTTTCTTT. This translates into CASRSLEARNEAFF. The full variable domain, its missing parts supplied by reference TRBV7-9 and TRBJ1-1, is DTGVSQNPRHKITKRGQNVTFRCDPISEHNRLYWYRQTLGQGPEFLTYFQNEAQLEKSRLLSDRFSAERPKGSFSTLEIQRTEQGDSAMYLCASRSLEARNEAFFGQGTRLTVV.